The 12 T cell receptor beta chains below all came from one sample that was sequenced in a study of beta chain features in type 1 diabetes. As every portion of the isolated RNA was reverse transcribed, the sequencing read expressed TCRB transcripts. Repertoires were generated with immunoSEQ multiplex PCR, while TCRdb's copy carries only in-frame clones and drops some. The table has about 620,000 clones, less than 20% seen once. The sequencing input was naive CD4+ T cells from blood. These receptors all come from a man aged 18 to 29 in good health.

The genes are TRBV7-9 and TRBJ1-6, with 11 bases matching TRBD1. The CDR3 length is 16 residues. The J segment lost 11 bases and the V segment lost 3 bases, leaving 9 bases of the junction unmatched. Germline V CDR1 and CDR2: SEHNR, FQNEAQ (reference sequence). Here the CDR3 DNA reads TGTGCCAGCAGCTTCAAGTTTGGGACAGGGGGTGCACCCCTCCACTTT. Its translation: CASSFKFGTGGAPLHF.

The CDR3 here is CASSQGPGQTNYEQYF. CDR3 nucleotides: TGTGCCAGCAGCCAAGGTCCCGGACAGACAAATTACGAGCAGTACTTC. V and J are TRBV14 and TRBJ2-7; perhaps TRBD1 as D (6 bases). This CDR3 contains 16 residues. Trimming stripped 1 base from V and 4 bases from J, with 17 bases between. Germline values: CDR1 SGHDN, CDR2 FVKESK.

The chain employs TRBV7-2 and TRBJ1-5, with D perhaps matching TRBD1 (5 bases). From germline, CDR1 is SGHTA and CDR2 FQGNSA. The CDR3 has 14 residues. With 2 bases removed from V and 4 bases from J, the gap between germline ends came to 9 bases. In DNA, the CDR3 is TGTGCCAGCAGCTTACAGGGACTAAATCAGCCCCAGCATTTT. Translating it yields CASSLQGLNQPQHF. The variable domain in full, with the rest retrieved from reference TRBV7-2 and TRBJ1-5, is GAGVSQSPSNKVTEKGKDVELRCDPISGHTALYWYRQSLGQGLEFLIYFQGNSAPDKSGLPSDRFSAERTGGSVSTLTIQRTQQEDSAVYLCASSLQGLNQPQHFGDGTRLSIL.

The chain carries TRBV5-1 and TRBJ2-7, with unresolved D. The V end was cut by 0 bases, the J end by 3 bases, with 10 bases between. This CDR3 has 14 amino acids. The germline V gene has CDR1 SGHRS and CDR2 YFSETQ. CDR3 in DNA: TGCGCCAGCAGCTTGGCGTTGGCAGGCTACGAGCAGTACTTC. Translated: CASSLALAGYEQYF.

The V call is TRBV27, the J call TRBJ2-5; TRBD2 matches at 12 bases. V lost 5 bases and J lost 6; bases outside the gene matches: 10. CDR1 and CDR2 from the germline V gene are MNHEY and SMNVEV (reference sequence). This CDR3 comprises 16 residues. CDR3 nucleotides: TGTGCCAGCAGTCCTCCACTAGCGGGAGGCGAAAAGACCCAGTACTTC. Encoded protein: CASSPPLAGGEKTQYF.

CDR3 in amino acids: CASSLGQDTEAFF. The CDR3 nucleotides read TGTGCCAGCTCACTCGGACAGGACACTGAAGCTTTCTTT. V is TRBV18 and J is TRBJ1-1; 7 bases match TRBD1. The trim removed 4 bases at V and 3 bases at J, leaving 2 bases unmatched. This CDR3 contains 13 residues. The germline gives CDR1 KGHSH, CDR2 LQKENI.

This clone was counted only a few times. The CDR3 region has the DNA TGTGCCAGCAGCTTAATGGGGACTAATGAAAAACTGTTTTTT. Its translation is CASSLMGTNEKLFF. The chain joins TRBV7-9 to TRBJ1-4, with unresolved D. Germline-derived CDR1 and CDR2 are SEHNR and FQNEAQ (reference sequence). Trimming took off 2 bases at V and 2 bases at J, with 6 bases between the two ends. This CDR3 has 14 amino acids. Combining the CDR3 with reference TRBV7-9 and TRBJ1-4 gives the whole variable domain DTGVSQNPRHKITKRGQNVTFRCDPISEHNRLYWYRQTLGQGPEFLTYFQNEAQLEKSRLLSDRFSAERPKGSFSTLEIQRTEQGDSAMYLCASSLMGTNEKLFFGSGTQLSVL.

The rearrangement uses TRBV18 and TRBJ1-2; the D is unclear. There are 15 residues in the CDR3. Per germline, CDR1 KGHSH and CDR2 LQKENI. With 3 bases removed from V and 4 bases from J, the gap between germline ends came to 15 bases. For the CDR3, the DNA is TGTGCCAGCTCACCGACGGTAGCGATGGGCTATGGCTACACCTTC. Protein sequence: CASSPTVAMGYGYTF.

Only a few counts were recorded for this clone. This rearrangement joins TRBV29-1 to TRBJ1-1; D is unclear. The CDR3 contains 13 residues. CDR1 is SQVTM and CDR2 is ANQGSEA in the germline V gene. The V and J ends lost 0 bases and 2 bases respectively, with 7 bases between them. The CDR3 region is CSVEEWGNTEAFF. CDR3 coding DNA: TGCAGCGTTGAAGAGTGGGGTAACACTGAAGCTTTCTTT.

This clone has more than one count but fewer than ten. The V and J genes are TRBV28 and TRBJ2-7; tentatively, D is TRBD2 (6 bases). The CDR3 is 11 amino acids. Looked up from germline, CDR1 is MDHEN and CDR2 is SYDVKM. CDR3 sequence reads: CATRGRPEQYF. DNA for the CDR3: TGTGCGACCCGGGGGAGGCCCGAGCAGTACTTC.

The chain has TRBV6-5 and TRBJ2-1; 9 bases line up with TRBD1. This CDR3 has 13 residues. Germline loops: CDR1 MNHEY, CDR2 SVGAGI. With 6 bases clipped from V and 8 bases from J, the junction kept 5 bases outside the gene matches. DNA for the CDR3: TGTGCCAGCAGACAGGGGGCTCGGGATGAGCAGTTCTTC. Protein sequence: CASRQGARDEQFF.

This clone appeared a few times. This chain joins TRBV14 and TRBJ1-2, with 10 bases identical to TRBD1. The V gene's germline CDR1 is SGHDN and CDR2 FVKESK. J gave up 7 bases and V 3 bases, and 17 bases lay outside the gene matches. There are 18 residues in the CDR3. Written as DNA, the CDR3 is TGTGCCAGCAGCCATTATTTACTACGGGACAGGGGTCGGTCTGGCTACACCTTC. Encoded protein: CASSHYLLRDRGRSGYTF.